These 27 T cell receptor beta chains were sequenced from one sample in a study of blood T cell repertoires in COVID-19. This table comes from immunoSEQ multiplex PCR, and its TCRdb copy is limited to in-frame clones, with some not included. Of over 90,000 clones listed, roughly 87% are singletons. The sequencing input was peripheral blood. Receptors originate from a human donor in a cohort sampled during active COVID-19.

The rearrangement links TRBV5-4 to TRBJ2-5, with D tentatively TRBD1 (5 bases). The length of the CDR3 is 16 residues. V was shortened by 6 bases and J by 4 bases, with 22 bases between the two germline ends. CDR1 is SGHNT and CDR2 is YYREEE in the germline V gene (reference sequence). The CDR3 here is CASTGRTSEYSETQYF. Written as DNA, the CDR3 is TGTGCCAGCACCGGACGGACAAGCGAATATTCAGAGACCCAGTACTTC.

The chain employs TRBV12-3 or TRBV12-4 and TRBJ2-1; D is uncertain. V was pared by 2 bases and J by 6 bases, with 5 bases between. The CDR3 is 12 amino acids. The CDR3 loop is CASSLQVNEQFF. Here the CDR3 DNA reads TGTGCCAGCAGTTTACAGGTCAATGAGCAGTTCTTC.

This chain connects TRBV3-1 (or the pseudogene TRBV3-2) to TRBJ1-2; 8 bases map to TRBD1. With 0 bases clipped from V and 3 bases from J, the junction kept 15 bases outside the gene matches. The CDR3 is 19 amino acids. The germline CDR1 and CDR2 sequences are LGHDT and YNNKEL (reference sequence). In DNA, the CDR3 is TGTGCCAGCAGCCAAGAGATGGAGGGACAGGAGCCTTCGGACTATGGCTACACCTTC. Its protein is CASSQEMEGQEPSDYGYTF.

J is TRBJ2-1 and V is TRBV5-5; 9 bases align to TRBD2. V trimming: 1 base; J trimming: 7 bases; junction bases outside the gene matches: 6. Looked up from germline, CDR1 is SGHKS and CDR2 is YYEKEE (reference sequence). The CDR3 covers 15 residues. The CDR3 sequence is CASSLWSGRLNEQFF. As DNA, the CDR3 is TGTGCCAGCAGCTTGTGGAGCGGGAGGTTAAATGAGCAGTTCTTC.

In DNA form, the CDR3 reads TGTGCCATCAGTGAGTCGCGGGAGACCCAGTACTTC. Translating gives CAISESRETQYF. The chain has TRBV10-3 and TRBJ2-5; D ambiguous. The ends were cut back, 0 bases at V and 5 bases at J, with 4 bases in the middle. Per germline, CDR1 ENHRY and CDR2 SYGVKD. This CDR3 is built from 12 residues.

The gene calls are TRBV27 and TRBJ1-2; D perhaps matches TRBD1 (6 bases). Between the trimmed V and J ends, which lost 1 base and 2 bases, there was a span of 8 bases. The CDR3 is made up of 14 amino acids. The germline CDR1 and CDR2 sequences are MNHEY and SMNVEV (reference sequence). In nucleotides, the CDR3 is TGTGCCAGCAGTTTATTCCAGGGGAACTATGGCTACACCTTC. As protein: CASSLFQGNYGYTF.

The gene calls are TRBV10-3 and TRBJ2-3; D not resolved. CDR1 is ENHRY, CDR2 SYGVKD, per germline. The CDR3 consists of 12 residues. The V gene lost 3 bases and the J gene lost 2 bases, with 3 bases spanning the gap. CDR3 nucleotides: TGTGCCATCAGTGACCACACAGATACGCAGTATTTT. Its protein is CAISDHTDTQYF.

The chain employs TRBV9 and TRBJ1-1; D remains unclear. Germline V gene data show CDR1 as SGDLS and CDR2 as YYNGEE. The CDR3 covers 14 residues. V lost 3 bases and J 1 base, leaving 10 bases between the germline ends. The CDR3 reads CASSAEAGNTEAFF. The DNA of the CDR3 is TGTGCCAGCAGCGCCGAGGCGGGGAACACTGAAGCTTTCTTT.

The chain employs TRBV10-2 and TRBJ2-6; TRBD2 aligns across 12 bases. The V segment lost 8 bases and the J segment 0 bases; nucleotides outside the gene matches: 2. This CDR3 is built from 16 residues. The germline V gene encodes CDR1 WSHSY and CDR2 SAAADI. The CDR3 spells CASGGLAGSGANVLTF. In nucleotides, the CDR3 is TGCGCCAGCGGGGGACTAGCGGGCTCTGGGGCCAACGTCCTGACTTTC.

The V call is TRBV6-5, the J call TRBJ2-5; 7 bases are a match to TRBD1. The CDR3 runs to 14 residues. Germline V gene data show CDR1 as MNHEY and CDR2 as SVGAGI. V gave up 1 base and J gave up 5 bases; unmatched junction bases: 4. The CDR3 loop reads CASSYLQGVETQYF. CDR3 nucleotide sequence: TGTGCCAGCAGTTACTTGCAGGGGGTTGAGACCCAGTACTTC.

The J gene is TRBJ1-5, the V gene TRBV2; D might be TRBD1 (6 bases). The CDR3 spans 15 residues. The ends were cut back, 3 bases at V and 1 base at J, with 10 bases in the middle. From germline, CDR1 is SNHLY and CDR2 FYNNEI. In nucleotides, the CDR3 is TGTGCCAGCAGTGACCCCAGGGGCAGCAATCAGCCCCAGCATTTT. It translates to CASSDPRGSNQPQHF.

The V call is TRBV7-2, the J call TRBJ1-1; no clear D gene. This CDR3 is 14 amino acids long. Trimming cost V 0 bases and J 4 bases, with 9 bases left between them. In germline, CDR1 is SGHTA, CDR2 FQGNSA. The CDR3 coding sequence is TGTGCCAGCAGCTTAGCAGAGGGAGGCACTGAAGCTTTCTTT. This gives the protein CASSLAEGGTEAFF.

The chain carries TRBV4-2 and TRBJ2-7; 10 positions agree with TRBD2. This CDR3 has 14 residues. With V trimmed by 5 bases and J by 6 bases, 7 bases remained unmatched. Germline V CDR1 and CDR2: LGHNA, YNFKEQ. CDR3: CASSSGTSAGEQYF. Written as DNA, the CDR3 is TGTGCCAGCAGCTCCGGGACTAGCGCTGGCGAGCAGTACTTC.

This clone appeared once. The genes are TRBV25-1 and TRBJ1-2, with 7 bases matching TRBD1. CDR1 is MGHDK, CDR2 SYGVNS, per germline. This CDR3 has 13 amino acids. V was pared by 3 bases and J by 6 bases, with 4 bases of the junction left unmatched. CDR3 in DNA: TGTGCCAGCAGTGACAGGGGGTACGATGGCTACACCTTC. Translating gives CASSDRGYDGYTF.

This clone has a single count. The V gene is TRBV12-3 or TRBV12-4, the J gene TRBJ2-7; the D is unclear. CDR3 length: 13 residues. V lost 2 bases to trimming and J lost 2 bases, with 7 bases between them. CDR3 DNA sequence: TGTGCCAGCAGTTTAACACCGACCTACGAGCAGTACTTC. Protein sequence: CASSLTPTYEQYF.

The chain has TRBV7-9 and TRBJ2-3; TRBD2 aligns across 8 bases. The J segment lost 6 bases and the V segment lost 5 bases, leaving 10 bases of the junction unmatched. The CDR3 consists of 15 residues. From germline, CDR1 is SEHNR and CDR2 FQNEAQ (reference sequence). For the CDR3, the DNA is TGTGCCAGCAGCCCAGTCTACGGGGGGGCGGATACGCAGTATTTT. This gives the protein CASSPVYGGADTQYF. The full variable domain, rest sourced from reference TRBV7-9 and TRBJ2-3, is DTGVSQNPRHKITKRGQNVTFRCDPISEHNRLYWYRQTLGQGPEFLTYFQNEAQLEKSRLLSDRFSAERPKGSFSTLEIQRTEQGDSAMYLCASSPVYGGADTQYFGPGTRLTVL.

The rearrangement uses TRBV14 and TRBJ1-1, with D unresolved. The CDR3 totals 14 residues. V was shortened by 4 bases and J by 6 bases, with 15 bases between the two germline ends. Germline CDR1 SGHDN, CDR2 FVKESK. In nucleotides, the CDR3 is TGTGCCAGCAGCCTGGACTTGGGTTACCCTGAAGCTTTCTTT. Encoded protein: CASSLDLGYPEAFF.

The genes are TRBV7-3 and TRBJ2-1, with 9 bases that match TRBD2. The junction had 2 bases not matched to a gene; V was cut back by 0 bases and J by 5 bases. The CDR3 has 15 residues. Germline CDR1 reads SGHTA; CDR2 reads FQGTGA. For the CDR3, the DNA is TGTGCCAGCAGCTTAACCGGGACTAGCAACAATGAGCAGTTCTTC. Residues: CASSLTGTSNNEQFF.

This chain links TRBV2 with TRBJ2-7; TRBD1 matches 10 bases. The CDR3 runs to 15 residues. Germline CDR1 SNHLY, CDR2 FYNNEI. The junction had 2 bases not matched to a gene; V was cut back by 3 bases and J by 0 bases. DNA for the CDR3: TGTGCCAGCAGTGAGACAGGGGGCCCCTCCTACGAGCAGTACTTC. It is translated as CASSETGGPSYEQYF.

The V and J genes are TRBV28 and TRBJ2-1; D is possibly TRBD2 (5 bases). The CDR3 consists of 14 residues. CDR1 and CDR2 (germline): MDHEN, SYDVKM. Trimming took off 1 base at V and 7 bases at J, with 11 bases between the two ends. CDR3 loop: CASSLYPSLNEQFF. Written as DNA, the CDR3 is TGTGCCAGCAGTTTATACCCTAGCTTGAATGAGCAGTTCTTC.

In DNA, the CDR3 is TGTGCCAGCAGTTTCACAGGGGGCTACGAGCAGTACTTC. This translates into CASSFTGGYEQYF. The chain couples TRBV6-5 to TRBJ2-7; 8 bases are shared with TRBD1. The length of the CDR3 is 13 residues. Germline CDR1 MNHEY, CDR2 SVGAGI. With V trimmed by 4 bases and J by 3 bases, 2 bases remained unmatched.

In nucleotides, the CDR3 is TGTGCCAGCAGTCGATCGACAGGGTCAGGATCACCCCTCCACTTT. The encoded protein is CASSRSTGSGSPLHF. The chain recombines TRBV6-6 with TRBJ1-6; 7 bases fit TRBD1. This CDR3 has 15 residues. The V gene's germline CDR1 is MNHNY and CDR2 SVGAGI (reference sequence). V shed 5 bases and J 10 bases; nucleotides not matched to a gene: 11.

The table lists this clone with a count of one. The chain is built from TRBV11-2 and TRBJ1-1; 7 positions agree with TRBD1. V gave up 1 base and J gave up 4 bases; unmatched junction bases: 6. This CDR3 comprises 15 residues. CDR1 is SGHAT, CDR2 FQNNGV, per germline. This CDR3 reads CASSLALTGITEAFF. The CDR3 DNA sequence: TGTGCCAGCAGCTTAGCCTTGACAGGGATCACTGAAGCTTTCTTT.

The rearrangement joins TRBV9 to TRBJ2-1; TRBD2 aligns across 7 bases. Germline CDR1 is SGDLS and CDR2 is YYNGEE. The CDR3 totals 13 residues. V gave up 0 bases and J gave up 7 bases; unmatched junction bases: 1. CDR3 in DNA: TGTGCCAGCAGCGTAGCCGGGAGGAATGAGCAGTTCTTC. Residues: CASSVAGRNEQFF. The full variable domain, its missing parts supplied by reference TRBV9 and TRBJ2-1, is DSGVTQTPKHLITATGQRVTLRCSPRSGDLSVYWYQQSLDQGLQFLIQYYNGEERAKGNILERFSAQQFPDLHSELNLSSLELGDSALYFCASSVAGRNEQFFGPGTRLTVL.

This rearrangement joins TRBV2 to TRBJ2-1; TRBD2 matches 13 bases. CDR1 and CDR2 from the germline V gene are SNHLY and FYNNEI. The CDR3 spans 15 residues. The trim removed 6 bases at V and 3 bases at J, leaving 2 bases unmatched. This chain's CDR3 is CASRGLAGNYNEQFF. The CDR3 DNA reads TGTGCCAGCAGGGGACTAGCGGGGAACTACAATGAGCAGTTCTTC.

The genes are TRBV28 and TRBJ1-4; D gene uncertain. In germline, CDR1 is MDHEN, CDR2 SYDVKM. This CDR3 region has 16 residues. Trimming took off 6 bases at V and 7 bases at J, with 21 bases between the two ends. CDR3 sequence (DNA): TGTGCCAGCAGCCCACAACCATCGCTGGGGAGTGAAAAACTGTTTTTT. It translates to CASSPQPSLGSEKLFF.

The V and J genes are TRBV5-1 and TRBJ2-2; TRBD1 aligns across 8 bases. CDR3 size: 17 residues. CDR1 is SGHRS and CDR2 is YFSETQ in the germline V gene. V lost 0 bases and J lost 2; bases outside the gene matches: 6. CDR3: CASSLDSAGGNTGELFF. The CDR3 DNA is TGCGCCAGCAGCTTGGATTCGGCAGGGGGCAACACCGGGGAGCTGTTTTTT.